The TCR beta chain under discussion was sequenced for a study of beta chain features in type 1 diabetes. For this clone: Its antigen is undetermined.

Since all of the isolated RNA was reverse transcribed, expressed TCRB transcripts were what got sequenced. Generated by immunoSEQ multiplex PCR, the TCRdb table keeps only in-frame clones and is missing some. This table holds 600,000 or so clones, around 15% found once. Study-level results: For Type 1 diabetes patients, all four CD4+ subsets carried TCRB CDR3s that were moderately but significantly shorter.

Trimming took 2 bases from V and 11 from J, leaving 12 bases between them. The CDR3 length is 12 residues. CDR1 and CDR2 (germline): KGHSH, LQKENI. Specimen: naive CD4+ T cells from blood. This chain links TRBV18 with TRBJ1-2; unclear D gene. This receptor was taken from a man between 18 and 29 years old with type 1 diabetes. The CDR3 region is CASSPEELPYTF. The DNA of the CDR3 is TGTGCCAGCTCACCAGAGGAGCTTCCATACACCTTC.